This T cell receptor (beta chain) was observed in a study of blood T cell repertoires in COVID-19. As for the study in general: Sites across the United States, Italy and Spain contributed samples from acute and convalescent COVID-19.

Produced via immunoSEQ multiplex PCR; TCRdb's table is partial and in-frame only. The sample gives about 74,000 clones, about 83% of which show up once; over 30% is in the top ten. Trimming took off 7 bases at V and 0 bases at J, with 13 bases between the two ends. Germline V gene data show CDR1 as MNHEY and CDR2 as SVGAGI. The CDR3 is 15 residues long. The chain links TRBV6-5 to TRBJ2-1, with D possibly TRBD2 on 5 matching bases. The clonotype originates from a man between 65 and 85 years old with acute or convalescent COVID-19. Sequencing was carried out using peripheral blood. The CDR3 bases are TGTGCCAGCAAGGAGGACGTAAGCTCCTACAATGAGCAGTTCTTC. Translating it yields CASKEDVSSYNEQFF.